This TCR beta chain came from a study of T cell responses to AZD1222 COVID-19 vaccine. About the research overall: Recipients boosted at about 4 weeks or about 12 weeks are pooled. Study results and caveats: The study found Spike-specific TCR breadth and depth rose after two AZD1222 doses. Baseline antibody screening turned up just six seropositive AZD1222 recipients.

Here immunoSEQ multiplex PCR was the method, and the copy in TCRdb shows in-frame clones only, minus some. Among 100,000 to 150,000 clones listed, more than 75% were seen once. About this clone: The antigen is undetermined.

Germline CDR1 is PRHDT and CDR2 is FYEKMQ (reference sequence). V lost 5 bases, J lost 6 bases, and 16 bases stayed unmatched. This CDR3 region has 17 residues. This chain joins TRBV13 and TRBJ2-7, with TRBD2 matching 10 bases. The input for sequencing was peripheral blood, taken on day 0 of AZD1222 vaccination. The receptor comes from an adult in good health. In DNA form, the CDR3 reads TGTGCCAGCAGCACCCCGGGGGGGCTAGCGGGGGAAGGCGAGCAGTACTTC. It yields the protein CASSTPGGLAGEGEQYF.